This record covers a single T cell receptor beta chain. For TCR beta, libraries came from iRepertoire HTBI primers and Arm-PCR of CDR3 regions. TCRdb redid the calling of the multiplex PCR reads with MiXCR, one entry per CDR3 protein. Among fewer than 400,000 distinct CDR3 sequences listed, less than 25% were seen once. Germline CDR1 reads MNHNS; CDR2 reads SASEGT. V lost 6 bases to trimming and J lost 2 bases; unmatched junction nucleotides: 6. This CDR3 has 14 amino acids. This record comes from a study of regulatory T cells in long-lasting Graves disease. Noted time point: persistent/refractory GD, antithyroid drugs over 5 years with positive TRAb. Isolated PBMC RNA provided the starting material for the TCR library.

This clonotype originated in a female donor with Graves disease. The V gene is TRBV6-1, the J gene TRBJ2-7; 8 bases fit TRBD2. The source was peripheral blood mononuclear cells (PBMCs), collected when the disease was refractory, from a patient treated with antithyroid drugs. The CDR3 loop is CASRVTSGTYEQYF. In nucleotides, the CDR3 is TGTGCCAGCAGAGTTACTAGCGGTACCTACGAGCAGTACTTC.